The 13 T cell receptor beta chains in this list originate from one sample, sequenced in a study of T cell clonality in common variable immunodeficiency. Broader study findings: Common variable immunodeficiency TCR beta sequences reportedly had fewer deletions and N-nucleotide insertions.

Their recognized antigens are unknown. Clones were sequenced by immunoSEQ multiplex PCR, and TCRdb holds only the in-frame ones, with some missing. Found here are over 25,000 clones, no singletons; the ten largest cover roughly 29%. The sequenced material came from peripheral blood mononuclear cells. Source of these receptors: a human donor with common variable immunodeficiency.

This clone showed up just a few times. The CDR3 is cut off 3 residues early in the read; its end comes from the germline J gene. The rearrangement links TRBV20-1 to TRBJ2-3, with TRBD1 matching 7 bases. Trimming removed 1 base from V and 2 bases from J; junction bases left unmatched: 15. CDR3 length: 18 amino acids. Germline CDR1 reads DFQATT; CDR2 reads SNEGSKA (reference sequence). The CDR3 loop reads CSARGLSPGQPYTDTQYF. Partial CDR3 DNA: TGCAGTGCTAGAGGCTTAAGTCCGGGACAGCCGTACACAGATACG.

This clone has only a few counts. CDR3 in amino acids: CASSSTINQPQHF. CDR3 bases read: TGTGCCAGCAGTTCAACAATCAATCAGCCC. The rearrangement joins TRBV6-2 or TRBV6-3 to TRBJ1-5; D unresolved. Read coverage stops 3 residues before the CDR3 terminus; the germline J gene supplies the remainder. The CDR3 covers 13 residues. Trimming left V 4 bases short and J 3 bases short, with 7 bases between. In germline, CDR1 is MNHEY, CDR2 SVGEGT.

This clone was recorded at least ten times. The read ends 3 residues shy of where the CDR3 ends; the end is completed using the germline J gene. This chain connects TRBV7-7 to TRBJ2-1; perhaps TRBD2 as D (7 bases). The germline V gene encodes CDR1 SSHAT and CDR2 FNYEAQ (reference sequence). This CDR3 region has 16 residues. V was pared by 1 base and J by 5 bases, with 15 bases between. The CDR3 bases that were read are TGTGCCAGCAGCTTAGGTTGGGGGGGGGCCGACAATGAG. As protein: CASSLGWGGADNE. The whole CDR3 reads CASSLGWGGADNEQFF.

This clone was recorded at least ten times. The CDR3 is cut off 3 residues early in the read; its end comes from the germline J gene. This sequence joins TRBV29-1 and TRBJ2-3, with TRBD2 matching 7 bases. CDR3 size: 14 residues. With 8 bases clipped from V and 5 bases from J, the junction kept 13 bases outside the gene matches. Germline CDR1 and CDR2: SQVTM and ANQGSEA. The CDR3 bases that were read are TGCAGCCTGGGGGGGAGCGGGGAATTAGATACG. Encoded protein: CSLGGSGELDT. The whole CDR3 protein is CSLGGSGELDTQYF.

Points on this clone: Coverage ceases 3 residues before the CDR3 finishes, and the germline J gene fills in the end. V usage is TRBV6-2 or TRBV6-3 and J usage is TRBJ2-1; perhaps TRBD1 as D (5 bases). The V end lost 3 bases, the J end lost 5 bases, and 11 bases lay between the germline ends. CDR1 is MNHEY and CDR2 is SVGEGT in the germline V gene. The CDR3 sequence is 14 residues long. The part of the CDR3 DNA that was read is TGTGCCAGCAGTTATATAGGGGTTAACAATGAG. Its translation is CASSYIGVNNE. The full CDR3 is CASSYIGVNNEQFF.

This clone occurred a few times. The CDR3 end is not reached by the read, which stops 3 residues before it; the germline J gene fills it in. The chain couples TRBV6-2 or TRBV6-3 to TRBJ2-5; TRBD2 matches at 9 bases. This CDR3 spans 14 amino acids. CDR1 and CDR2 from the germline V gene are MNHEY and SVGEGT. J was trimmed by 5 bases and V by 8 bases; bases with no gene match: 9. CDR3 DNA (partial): TGTGCCAGCGTCCTGCGGGGGGGCCCCGAGACC. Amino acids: CASVLRGGPET. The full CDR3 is CASVLRGGPETQYF.

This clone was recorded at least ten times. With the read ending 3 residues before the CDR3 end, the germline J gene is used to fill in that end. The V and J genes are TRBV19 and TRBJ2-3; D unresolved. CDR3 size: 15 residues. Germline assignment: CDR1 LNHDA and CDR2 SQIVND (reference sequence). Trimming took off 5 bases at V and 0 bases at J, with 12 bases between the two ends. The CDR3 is CASSQAITSTDTQYF. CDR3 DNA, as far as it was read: TGTGCCAGTAGTCAGGCGATCACTAGCACAGATACG.

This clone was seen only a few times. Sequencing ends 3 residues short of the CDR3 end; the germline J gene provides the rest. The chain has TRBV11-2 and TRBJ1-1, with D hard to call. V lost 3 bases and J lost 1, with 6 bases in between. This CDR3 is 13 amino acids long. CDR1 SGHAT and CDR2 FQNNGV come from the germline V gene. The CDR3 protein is CASSLGSNTEAFF. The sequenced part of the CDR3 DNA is TGTGCCAGCAGCTTGGGCTCGAACACTGAA.

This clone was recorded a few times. The CDR3 loop is CASSTGQGEKQPQHF. Partial CDR3 DNA: TGTGCCAGTAGTACAGGACAGGGCGAAAAGCAGCCC. The chain recombines TRBV19 with TRBJ1-5, with 8 nucleotides matching TRBD1. Coverage ceases 3 residues before the CDR3 finishes, and the germline J gene fills in the end. Germline V gene lookup returns CDR1 LNHDA and CDR2 SQIVND (reference sequence). The ends lost 4 bases at V and 7 bases at J; junction bases unmatched: 9. The CDR3 contains 15 residues.

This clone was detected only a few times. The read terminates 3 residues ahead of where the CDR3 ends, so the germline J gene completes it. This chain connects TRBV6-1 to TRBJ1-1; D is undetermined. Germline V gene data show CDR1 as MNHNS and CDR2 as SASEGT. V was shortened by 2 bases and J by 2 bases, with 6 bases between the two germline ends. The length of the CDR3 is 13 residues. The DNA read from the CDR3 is TGTGCCAGCAGTGAATTAGTAAACACTGAA. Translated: CASSELVNTE. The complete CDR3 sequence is CASSELVNTEAFF.

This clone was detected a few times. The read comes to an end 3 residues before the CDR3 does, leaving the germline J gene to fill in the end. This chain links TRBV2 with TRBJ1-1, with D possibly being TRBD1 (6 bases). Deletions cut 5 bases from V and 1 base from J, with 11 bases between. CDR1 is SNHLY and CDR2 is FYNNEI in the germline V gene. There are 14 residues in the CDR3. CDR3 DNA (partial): TGTGCCAGCAGTTCGACAGGACCGAACACTGAA. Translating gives CASSSTGPNTE. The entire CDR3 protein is CASSSTGPNTEAFF. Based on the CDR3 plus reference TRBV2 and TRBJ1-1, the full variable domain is EPEVTQTPSHQVTQMGQEVILRCVPISNHLYFYWYRQILGQKVEFLVSFYNNEISEKSEIFDDQFSVERPDGSNFTLKIRSTKLEDSAMYFCASSSTGPNTEAFFGQGTRLTVV.

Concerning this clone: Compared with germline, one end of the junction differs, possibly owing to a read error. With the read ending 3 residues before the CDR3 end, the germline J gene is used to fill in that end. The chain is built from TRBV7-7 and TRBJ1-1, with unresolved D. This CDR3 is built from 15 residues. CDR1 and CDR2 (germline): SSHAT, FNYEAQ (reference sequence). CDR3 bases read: TGTGCTAGCAGCCCCGGTTTTGACAAGAACACTGAA. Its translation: CASSPGFDKNTE. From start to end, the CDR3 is CASSPGFDKNTEAFF.

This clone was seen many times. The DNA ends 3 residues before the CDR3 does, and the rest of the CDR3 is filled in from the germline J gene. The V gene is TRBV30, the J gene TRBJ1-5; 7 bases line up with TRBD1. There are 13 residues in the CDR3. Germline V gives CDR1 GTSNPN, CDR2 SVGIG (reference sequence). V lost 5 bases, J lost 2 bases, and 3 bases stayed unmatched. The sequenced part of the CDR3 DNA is TGTGCCTGGGACAGGGATGGCAATCAGCCC. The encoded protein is CAWDRDGNQP. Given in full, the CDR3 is CAWDRDGNQPQHF.